Below are 32 T cell receptor beta chains sequenced from a single sample in a study of graft-versus-host responses after intestinal transplantation. The antigens these receptors bind are not known. TCRdb keeps only in-frame clones here, not all; method: immunoSEQ multiplex PCR. The table records almost 85,000 clones, around 92% of them present only once. Sequencing was performed on unstimulated CD4+ T cells sorted from spleen or lymph node cells, taken before intestinal transplant. The receptors were sampled from a human donor who received an intestinal transplant.

The chain carries TRBV18 and TRBJ1-5; D unresolved. V was clipped by 1 base and J by 4 bases, with 8 bases between them. The CDR3 is made up of 14 amino acids. The germline gives CDR1 KGHSH, CDR2 LQKENI. The CDR3 is CASSPQGGNQPQHF. The DNA for the CDR3 is TGTGCCAGCTCACCACAGGGCGGGAATCAGCCCCAGCATTTT. The complete variable domain, with remaining parts taken from reference TRBV18 and TRBJ1-5, reads NAGVMQNPRHLVRRRGQEARLRCSPMKGHSHVYWYRQLPEEGLKFMVYLQKENIIDESGMPKERFSAEFPKEGPSILRIQQVVRGDSAAYFCASSPQGGNQPQHFGDGTRLSIL.

The chain combines TRBV2 with TRBJ2-3; perhaps TRBD1 as D (5 bases). The CDR3 consists of 13 residues. Deletions cut 6 bases from V and 2 bases from J, with 9 bases between. Germline V gene data show CDR1 as SNHLY and CDR2 as FYNNEI. DNA for the CDR3: TGTGCCAGCAGCCCGGACACCACAGATACGCAGTATTTT. Translation gives CASSPDTTDTQYF.

The chain carries TRBV5-1 and TRBJ2-3; TRBD2 is a possible D gene (6 bases). The CDR3 loop spans 14 amino acids. Per the germline V gene, CDR1 is SGHRS and CDR2 is YFSETQ. V was cut by 0 bases and J by 2 bases, with 7 bases left in between. The CDR3 is CASSLERATDTQYF. CDR3 coding DNA: TGCGCCAGCAGCTTGGAGCGGGCCACAGATACGCAGTATTTT. Based on the CDR3 plus reference TRBV5-1 and TRBJ2-3, the full variable domain is KAGVTQTPRYLIKTRGQQVTLSCSPISGHRSVSWYQQTPGQGLQFLFEYFSETQRNKGNFPGRFSGRQFSNSRSEMNVSTLELGDSALYLCASSLERATDTQYFGPGTRLTVL.

V is TRBV10-1 and J is TRBJ1-2; D not resolved. Germline V gene data show CDR1 as WNHNN and CDR2 as SYGVQD (reference sequence). The CDR3 consists of 15 residues. V was trimmed by 0 bases and J by 3 bases, leaving 11 bases between them. The CDR3 loop is CASSESRGSDYGYTF. DNA of the CDR3: TGCGCCAGCAGTGAGTCCCGAGGCTCGGACTATGGCTACACCTTC.

The V and J genes are TRBV27 and TRBJ2-2; 14 bases fit TRBD2. CDR3 length: 16 residues. Germline lookup yields CDR1 MNHEY and CDR2 SMNVEV (reference sequence). V lost 6 bases to trimming and J lost 5 bases; unmatched junction nucleotides: 5. The CDR3 loop reads CASSGLAGGRTGELFF. The CDR3 DNA sequence: TGTGCCAGCAGCGGACTAGCGGGGGGACGGACCGGGGAGCTGTTTTTT.

The chain carries TRBV18 and TRBJ2-7; TRBD2 matches 11 bases. The ends lost 0 bases at V and 1 base at J; junction bases unmatched: 5. Germline V gives CDR1 KGHSH, CDR2 LQKENI. This CDR3 region has 17 residues. Written as DNA, the CDR3 is TGTGCCAGCTCACCACCCTCCGGGACTAGCGGTTCCTACGAGCAGTACTTC. This sequence encodes CASSPPSGTSGSYEQYF.

This sequence joins TRBV6-4 and TRBJ1-2; a possible D gene is TRBD1 (5 bases). The ends were cut back, 0 bases at V and 4 bases at J, with 9 bases in the middle. The CDR3 sequence is 14 residues long. Germline CDR1 and CDR2: MRHNA and SNTAGT. In DNA, the CDR3 is TGTGCCAGCAGTGACTCAGGGCAGGGCTATGGCTACACCTTC. It encodes CASSDSGQGYGYTF.

The V call is TRBV25-1, the J call TRBJ1-2, with 10 positions matching TRBD1. Germline V gives CDR1 MGHDK, CDR2 SYGVNS. Germline trimming cut 3 bases from V and 4 bases from J; bases unmatched to any gene: 8. This CDR3 is built from 16 residues. CDR3 nucleotides: TGTGCCAGCAGTGAGGCTGGGACAGGGGAGATCTATGGCTACACCTTC. It codes for CASSEAGTGEIYGYTF.

The CDR3 protein is CASSPEGFNEQFF. DNA for the CDR3: TGTGCCAGCAGTCCAGAGGGTTTCAATGAGCAGTTCTTC. This sequence joins TRBV6-4 and TRBJ2-1; TRBD2 is a possible D gene (5 bases). V was trimmed by 5 bases and J by 6 bases, leaving 11 bases between them. This CDR3 spans 13 amino acids. Germline CDR1 reads MRHNA; CDR2 reads SNTAGT.

V and J are TRBV27 and TRBJ2-2, with D perhaps matching TRBD1 (6 bases). Germline lookup yields CDR1 MNHEY and CDR2 SMNVEV (reference sequence). This CDR3 contains 16 residues. Trimming cost V 2 bases and J 1 base, with 11 bases left between them. CDR3 coding DNA: TGTGCCAGCAGTTTAGCCACAGGGATGAACACCGGGGAGCTGTTTTTT. Amino acid sequence: CASSLATGMNTGELFF.

The chain uses TRBV7-2 and TRBJ2-1; 11 positions match TRBD1. V dropped 4 bases and J dropped 7; count of bases not matched to a gene: 6. The CDR3 is 15 residues long. CDR1 SGHTA and CDR2 FQGNSA come from the germline V gene. In DNA, the CDR3 is TGTGCCAGCAGCTCTCCTGGGACAGGGGGTAATGAGCAGTTCTTC. As protein: CASSSPGTGGNEQFF.

The chain links TRBV6-5 to TRBJ1-1; tentative D call: TRBD1 (5 bases). The CDR3 covers 12 residues. Trimming left V 2 bases short and J 8 bases short, with 9 bases between. Germline V gene lookup returns CDR1 MNHEY and CDR2 SVGAGI. In DNA form, the CDR3 reads TGTGCCAGCAGTTACCGGGACTCGGAAGCTTTCTTT. Its translation: CASSYRDSEAFF.

This clone was detected only a few times. The genes are TRBV19 and TRBJ1-1; 7 nucleotides align to TRBD1. Trimming at V came to 7 bases and at J to 0 bases, leaving 8 bases not matched to a gene. The V gene's germline CDR1 is LNHDA and CDR2 SQIVND (reference sequence). This CDR3 is built from 15 residues. CDR3 nucleotides: TGTGCCAGTAAGCGACAGGGTCGTGTGAACACTGAAGCTTTCTTT. It is translated as CASKRQGRVNTEAFF.

The chain has TRBV27 and TRBJ2-1, with 9 bases lining up with TRBD1. J gave up 10 bases and V 1 base, and 5 bases lay outside the gene matches. The CDR3 spans 14 residues. Germline V gene lookup returns CDR1 MNHEY and CDR2 SMNVEV (reference sequence). This CDR3 is CASSLLGQGSEQFF. CDR3 in DNA: TGTGCCAGCAGTTTATTGGGACAGGGATCGGAGCAGTTCTTC.

The chain couples TRBV6-1 to TRBJ1-6, with TRBD1 as a possible D gene (6 bases). Germline V lookup: CDR1 MNHNS, CDR2 SASEGT. The CDR3 runs 14 residues. V lost 2 bases and J 10 bases, leaving 12 bases between the germline ends. The CDR3 DNA reads TGTGCCAGCAGTGAATTAGGGGGGGGGTCACCCCTCCACTTT. The encoded protein is CASSELGGGSPLHF.

The rearrangement links TRBV4-3 to TRBJ2-3; TRBD2 agrees at 7 bases. Trimming cost V 5 bases and J 1 base; bases outside gene matches: 3. The CDR3 runs 14 residues. Per germline, CDR1 LGHNA and CDR2 YSLEER. The CDR3 nucleotides read TGCGCCAGCAGCTTAAGCGGGGGCACAGATACGCAGTATTTT. Protein: CASSLSGGTDTQYF.

The chain is built from TRBV7-9 and TRBJ1-1; 10 bases align to TRBD1. CDR3 length equals 16 residues. The V and J ends lost 4 bases and 3 bases, in that order; junction bases with no gene match: 8. Per germline, CDR1 SEHNR and CDR2 FQNEAQ (reference sequence). Here the CDR3 DNA reads TGTGCCAGCAGCTCCGGGACAGGGGATTTCGACACTGAAGCTTTCTTT. Its protein product is CASSSGTGDFDTEAFF.

This chain connects TRBV7-2 to TRBJ1-5, with D tentatively TRBD1 (5 bases). V was trimmed by 2 bases and J by 3 bases, leaving 11 bases between them. The germline V gene has CDR1 SGHTA and CDR2 FQGNSA. This CDR3 contains 15 residues. The CDR3 DNA sequence: TGTGCCAGCAGCTTATCAGGGCCGTTCAATCAGCCCCAGCATTTT. It encodes CASSLSGPFNQPQHF.

V usage is TRBV5-8 and J usage is TRBJ1-2; TRBD1 aligns across 7 bases. Germline CDR1 SGHTS, CDR2 YDEGEE. V lost 4 bases, J lost 1 base, and 7 bases stayed unmatched. The CDR3 extends over 15 amino acids. The CDR3 region is CASSTGQLINYGYTF. The CDR3 DNA reads as TGTGCCAGCAGCACGGGACAGCTTATTAACTATGGCTACACCTTC.

This rearrangement joins TRBV25-1 to TRBJ1-1, with 8 bases matching TRBD1. Germline assignment: CDR1 MGHDK and CDR2 SYGVNS. V was pared by 4 bases and J by 2 bases, with 6 bases of the junction left unmatched. The CDR3 runs 15 residues. CDR3 nucleotide sequence: TGTGCCAGCAGTGGACCGACAGGGGTAAACACTGAAGCTTTCTTT. It yields the protein CASSGPTGVNTEAFF.

The chain has TRBV9 and TRBJ2-2; tentatively, D is TRBD2 (6 bases). The CDR3 runs to 16 residues. Germline-derived CDR1 and CDR2 are SGDLS and YYNGEE. The germline V and J ends were trimmed by 1 base and 7 bases, with 17 bases remaining between them. The CDR3 loop reads CASSVMSSGGIGELFF. The CDR3 DNA reads TGTGCCAGCAGCGTAATGTCCAGCGGAGGGATCGGGGAGCTGTTTTTT. The variable domain in full, with the rest retrieved from reference TRBV9 and TRBJ2-2, is DSGVTQTPKHLITATGQRVTLRCSPRSGDLSVYWYQQSLDQGLQFLIQYYNGEERAKGNILERFSAQQFPDLHSELNLSSLELGDSALYFCASSVMSSGGIGELFFGEGSRLTVL.

The J gene is TRBJ2-7, the V gene TRBV30; D may be TRBD2 (5 bases). V was pared by 2 bases and J by 9 bases, with 14 bases between. Germline V gene lookup returns CDR1 GTSNPN and CDR2 SVGIG (reference sequence). CDR3 size: 12 residues. CDR3 sequence (DNA): TGTGCCTGGAGTCCGGGCAGTGCGGGGCAGTACTTC. This encodes CAWSPGSAGQYF.

The V and J genes are TRBV27 and TRBJ2-5, with 7 bases that match TRBD2. Gene TRBJ2-7 matches the end of the DNA better, so the J call may be wrong. Looked up from germline, CDR1 is MNHEY and CDR2 is SMNVEV (reference sequence). The CDR3 runs to 16 residues. CDR3 nucleotides: TGTGCCAGCAGTTTAAAGGGAGGGATGCGGTGGGACGAGCAGTACTTC. As protein: CASSLKGGMRWDEQYF.

This clone came up once. The rearrangement joins TRBV29-1 to TRBJ1-1, with 9 bases lining up with TRBD1. V trimming: 6 bases; J trimming: 7 bases; junction bases outside the gene matches: 9. The V gene's germline CDR1 is SQVTM and CDR2 ANQGSEA. This CDR3 region has 13 residues. This chain's CDR3 is CSVARDRDLEAFF. DNA for the CDR3: TGCAGCGTAGCCCGGGACAGGGACCTTGAAGCTTTCTTT. Full variable domain (outside the CDR3, taken from reference TRBV29-1 and TRBJ1-1): SAVISQKPSRDICQRGTSLTIQCQVDSQVTMMFWYRQQPGQSLTLIATANQGSEATYESGFVIDKFPISRPNLTFSTLTVSNMSPEDSSIYLCSVARDRDLEAFFGQGTRLTVV.

The genes are TRBV9 and TRBJ2-3; the match to TRBD2 covers 10 bases. This CDR3 region has 15 residues. The junction had 8 bases not matched to a gene; V was cut back by 4 bases and J by 6 bases. The germline V gene encodes CDR1 SGDLS and CDR2 YYNGEE. CDR3 bases: TGTGCCAGCAGCCCACTGAGCGGGGGGGTGGATACGCAGTATTTT. Protein sequence: CASSPLSGGVDTQYF. Full variable domain (outside the CDR3, taken from reference TRBV9 and TRBJ2-3): DSGVTQTPKHLITATGQRVTLRCSPRSGDLSVYWYQQSLDQGLQFLIQYYNGEERAKGNILERFSAQQFPDLHSELNLSSLELGDSALYFCASSPLSGGVDTQYFGPGTRLTVL.

The chain is built from TRBV7-9 and TRBJ2-3; tentatively, D is TRBD2 (5 bases). V lost 3 bases and J 5 bases, leaving 12 bases between the germline ends. The CDR3 has 14 amino acids. Germline V CDR1 and CDR2: SEHNR, FQNEAQ (reference sequence). As DNA, the CDR3 is TGTGCCAGCAGCTTGAGAGGGCCGCGAGATACGCAGTATTTT. Its protein is CASSLRGPRDTQYF.

V and J are TRBV2 and TRBJ2-1, with TRBD2 identical over 14 bases. CDR1 and CDR2 (germline): SNHLY, FYNNEI. The V gene end was trimmed by 5 bases and the J gene end by 4 bases; junction bases not matched to a gene: 4. The CDR3 runs 16 residues. As DNA, the CDR3 is TGTGCCAGCAGTCCAAGACTAGCGGGGGGGTACAATGAGCAGTTCTTC. It codes for CASSPRLAGGYNEQFF.

This rearrangement joins TRBV6-5 to TRBJ1-2, with TRBD1 matching 7 bases. The germline CDR1 and CDR2 sequences are MNHEY and SVGAGI. There are 12 residues in the CDR3. Trimming cost V 5 bases and J 7 bases; bases outside gene matches: 4. CDR3 in DNA: TGTGCCAGCAGTGAGACAGGGAGTGGCTACACCTTC. Translation: CASSETGSGYTF.

The chain joins TRBV30 to TRBJ2-3; D not certain. Germline loops: CDR1 GTSNPN, CDR2 SVGIG (reference sequence). V was trimmed by 1 base and J by 5 bases, leaving 7 bases between them. This CDR3 is built from 12 residues. The CDR3 loop reads CAWSGDIDTQYF. CDR3 coding DNA: TGTGCCTGGAGTGGAGACATAGATACGCAGTATTTT.

The chain employs TRBV19 and TRBJ1-2; TRBD1 aligns across 7 bases. This CDR3 contains 14 residues. With V trimmed by 4 bases and J by 2 bases, 4 bases remained unmatched. Germline loops: CDR1 LNHDA, CDR2 SQIVND (reference sequence). The chain's CDR3 is CASSNRGRNYGYTF. CDR3 sequence (DNA): TGTGCCAGTAGTAACAGGGGTAGGAACTATGGCTACACCTTC.

The gene calls are TRBV19 and TRBJ1-5; 9 bases line up with TRBD1. This CDR3 has 15 residues. V was clipped by 9 bases and J by 7 bases; unmatched bases: 13. The germline gives CDR1 LNHDA, CDR2 SQIVND (reference sequence). The DNA of the CDR3 is TGTGCCAGCCGGATCCTCACAGGGGGCGTGCAGCCCCAGCATTTT. Amino acids: CASRILTGGVQPQHF.

V gene TRBV6-1 combines with J gene TRBJ2-7; the D gene is possibly TRBD2 (5 bases). V lost 1 base, J lost 2 bases, and 9 bases lay in between. CDR1 and CDR2 from the germline V gene are MNHNS and SASEGT. This CDR3 has 14 residues. The CDR3 coding sequence is TGTGCCAGCAGTGAAGGACCCGGGACCTACGAGCAGTACTTC. Amino acid sequence: CASSEGPGTYEQYF.